One sample yielded the 29 T cell receptor beta chains listed below, sequenced in a study of blood T cell repertoires in COVID-19. Assay used: immunoSEQ multiplex PCR; TCRdb lists only in-frame clones, some missing. The data show around 310,000 clones, with around 87% seen just once and 4% held by the top ten. The specimen was peripheral blood. The receptors shown here come from a woman between 45 and 60 years old with active or convalescent COVID-19.

The chain couples TRBV4-1 to TRBJ2-7; 7 bases are shared with TRBD1. V lost 5 bases, J lost 4 bases, and 17 bases stayed unmatched. Germline values: CDR1 MGHRA, CDR2 YSYEKL. This CDR3 region has 17 residues. The CDR3 DNA follows: TGCGCCAGCAGCATACTATTTCCCGGGACAGCAAATTACGAGCAGTACTTC. Its translation: CASSILFPGTANYEQYF.

This clone was detected ten times or more. The chain recombines TRBV7-3 with TRBJ2-3; 9 bases agree with TRBD1. The CDR3 covers 14 residues. With 5 bases clipped from V and 3 bases from J, the junction kept 3 bases outside the gene matches. Germline CDR1 is SGHTA and CDR2 is FQGTGA. In DNA form, the CDR3 reads TGTGCCAGCAGCCGGGGACAGGGTACAGATACGCAGTATTTT. It encodes CASSRGQGTDTQYF.

The chain couples TRBV4-1 to TRBJ1-1; TRBD1 agrees at 7 bases. Trimming cost V 0 bases and J 2 bases; bases outside gene matches: 6. Germline V gene lookup returns CDR1 MGHRA and CDR2 YSYEKL. CDR3 length: 16 residues. This CDR3 reads CASSQERPGGNTEAFF. DNA for the CDR3: TGCGCCAGCAGCCAAGAGAGGCCAGGGGGAAACACTGAAGCTTTCTTT.

The rearrangement links TRBV10-3 to TRBJ1-4; TRBD1 is a possible D gene (6 bases). V lost 6 bases to trimming and J lost 2 bases, with 13 bases between them. This CDR3 comprises 15 residues. CDR1 and CDR2 from the germline V gene are ENHRY and SYGVKD. CDR3 in amino acids: CAISAGGATNEKLFF. CDR3 DNA: TGTGCCATCAGCGCCGGGGGGGCTACTAATGAAAAACTGTTTTTT.

About this clone itself: The same CDR3 can be traced to other DNA sequences in this sample. The genes are TRBV4-3 and TRBJ1-6; no firm D call. Germline V lookup: CDR1 LGHNA, CDR2 YSLEER. Trimming cost V 0 bases and J 9 bases, with 6 bases left between them. The CDR3 length is 13 residues. The CDR3 DNA is TGCGCCAGCAGCCAAGACCGGGGTTCACCCCTCCACTTT. Translating it yields CASSQDRGSPLHF.

The gene calls are TRBV3-1 (or the pseudogene TRBV3-2) and TRBJ2-7; 10 bases are a match to TRBD2. V was clipped by 1 base and J by 6 bases; unmatched bases: 6. This CDR3 has 15 amino acids. Germline lookup yields CDR1 LGHDT and CDR2 YNNKEL (reference sequence). CDR3 nucleotide sequence: TGTGCCAGCAGCCAAGTCCTAGCGGGGGATAGCGAGCAGTACTTC. Amino acid sequence: CASSQVLAGDSEQYF.

This clone was observed once. The chain recombines TRBV9 with TRBJ2-2; D ambiguous. With 0 bases removed from V and 0 bases from J, the gap between germline ends came to 9 bases. The CDR3 runs 16 residues. CDR1 is SGDLS and CDR2 is YYNGEE in the germline V gene. The CDR3 here is CASSVGPVANTGELFF. The CDR3, as DNA: TGTGCCAGCAGCGTAGGGCCCGTTGCGAACACCGGGGAGCTGTTTTTT. The variable domain in full, completed from reference TRBV9 and TRBJ2-2, reads DSGVTQTPKHLITATGQRVTLRCSPRSGDLSVYWYQQSLDQGLQFLIQYYNGEERAKGNILERFSAQQFPDLHSELNLSSLELGDSALYFCASSVGPVANTGELFFGEGSRLTVL.

The J gene is TRBJ1-1, the V gene TRBV3-1 (or the pseudogene TRBV3-2); no reliable D call. Germline values: CDR1 LGHDT, CDR2 YNNKEL (reference sequence). Trimming cost V 0 bases and J 6 bases, with 8 bases left between them. The CDR3 contains 13 residues. The CDR3 nucleotides are TGTGCCAGCAGCCAAGATATGGGCGCTGAAGCTTTCTTT. The encoded protein is CASSQDMGAEAFF.

The V gene is TRBV18, the J gene TRBJ2-1; D uncertain. The ends were cut back, 3 bases at V and 3 bases at J, with 12 bases in the middle. CDR3 size: 15 residues. Germline V lookup: CDR1 KGHSH, CDR2 LQKENI. Written as DNA, the CDR3 is TGTGCCAGCTCACCTCCGAGTTTCCTCTACAATGAGCAGTTCTTC. As protein: CASSPPSFLYNEQFF.

This rearrangement joins TRBV9 to TRBJ1-1; the D gene is possibly TRBD1 (6 bases). This CDR3 spans 16 amino acids. CDR1 and CDR2 from the germline V gene are SGDLS and YYNGEE. V was clipped by 2 bases and J by 0 bases, with 14 bases between them. The CDR3 loop is CASSVGFQGLNTEAFF. The CDR3 DNA reads as TGTGCCAGCAGCGTGGGTTTTCAGGGGCTGAACACTGAAGCTTTCTTT.

The chain joins TRBV9 to TRBJ1-6, with TRBD1 matching 9 bases. Germline lookup yields CDR1 SGDLS and CDR2 YYNGEE. The V gene end was trimmed by 1 base and the J gene end by 8 bases; junction bases not matched to a gene: 4. The CDR3 totals 15 residues. Written as DNA, the CDR3 is TGTGCCAGCAGCGTAACAGGGGGCCCGGATTCACCCCTCCACTTT. Its translation: CASSVTGGPDSPLHF.

The CDR3 here is CASSSTASSYEQYF. As DNA, the CDR3 is TGTGCCAGCTCATCGACTGCGAGCTCCTACGAGCAGTACTTC. The chain employs TRBV18 and TRBJ2-7; the D is unclear. CDR1 is KGHSH and CDR2 is LQKENI in the germline V gene. Trimming shortened V by 5 bases and J by 0 bases, and 11 bases separated the two germline ends. The CDR3 sequence is 14 residues long.

This clone turned up a few times. The V and J genes are TRBV4-2 and TRBJ2-6; D may be TRBD1 (6 bases). The V gene's germline CDR1 is LGHNA and CDR2 YNFKEQ. The V end lost 2 bases, the J end lost 4 bases, and 15 bases lay between the germline ends. The CDR3 runs to 17 residues. DNA for the CDR3: TGTGCCAGCAGCCAATCCTCGGTGGGGGCAGGGGCCAACGTCCTGACTTTC. This codes for CASSQSSVGAGANVLTF.

The V and J genes are TRBV24-1 and TRBJ1-2; D is possibly TRBD1 (6 bases). CDR1 KGHDR and CDR2 SFDVKD come from the germline V gene. This CDR3 is 14 amino acids long. V lost 4 bases and J lost 7, with 15 bases in between. This CDR3 reads CATSDPGQGPGYTF. The CDR3 coding sequence is TGTGCCACCAGTGACCCTGGCCAGGGGCCTGGCTACACCTTC.

The genes are TRBV7-2 and TRBJ2-7, with a tentative D call TRBD2 (5 bases). V lost 2 bases to trimming and J lost 0 bases, with 11 bases between them. Germline V gene data show CDR1 as SGHTA and CDR2 as FQGNSA. CDR3 size: 15 residues. CDR3 nucleotide sequence: TGTGCCAGCAGCTTATACGGGGTCTCCTCCTACGAGCAGTACTTC. Residues: CASSLYGVSSYEQYF.

This clone was seen a few times. V gene TRBV24-1 combines with J gene TRBJ2-2; 7 nucleotides line up with TRBD1. This CDR3 is 13 amino acids long. The germline gives CDR1 KGHDR, CDR2 SFDVKD. The V gene end was trimmed by 12 bases and the J gene end by 6 bases; junction bases not matched to a gene: 9. The CDR3 DNA is TGTGCCTCTGGCAAGGGGGCGGCCGGGGAGCTGTTTTTT. Encoded protein: CASGKGAAGELFF.

This chain joins TRBV4-3 and TRBJ2-7; D might be TRBD1 (5 bases). CDR1 and CDR2 from the germline V gene are LGHNA and YSLEER. V was cut by 0 bases and J by 6 bases, with 12 bases left in between. This CDR3 is built from 14 residues. Here the CDR3 reads CASSQEIRAAEQYF. CDR3 bases: TGCGCCAGCAGCCAAGAGATCAGGGCTGCCGAGCAGTACTTC.

This chain joins TRBV10-1 and TRBJ1-6; D ambiguous. The CDR3 runs to 16 residues. Per the germline V gene, CDR1 is WNHNN and CDR2 is SYGVQD (reference sequence). V lost 8 bases to trimming and J lost 8 bases, with 22 bases between them. The CDR3 loop reads CASPALDVRRDSPLHF. In DNA form, the CDR3 reads TGCGCCAGCCCCGCCTTAGACGTCAGGAGGGATTCACCCCTCCACTTT.

The chain combines TRBV7-9 with TRBJ1-2, with D maybe TRBD1 (5 bases). Trimming took off 5 bases at V and 4 bases at J, with 20 bases between the two ends. Germline CDR1 and CDR2: SEHNR and FQNEAQ (reference sequence). There are 16 residues in the CDR3. In DNA form, the CDR3 reads TGTGCCAGCAGCCAAACGACAGACCGGTTGCTCTATGGCTACACCTTC. This sequence encodes CASSQTTDRLLYGYTF.

The chain is built from TRBV19 and TRBJ2-1, with TRBD1 identical over 8 bases. The CDR3 runs to 13 residues. V shed 5 bases, J shed 8 bases, and the junction held 5 bases outside the gene matches. From germline, CDR1 is LNHDA and CDR2 SQIVND (reference sequence). The CDR3 nucleotides are TGTGCCAGTAGTGTTAAACAGGGGGATGAGCAGTTCTTC. Amino acids: CASSVKQGDEQFF.

V usage is TRBV7-8 and J usage is TRBJ1-4; D is possibly TRBD1 (6 bases). Germline V gene sequence: CDR1 SGHVS, CDR2 FQNEAQ. V was trimmed by 2 bases and J by 5 bases, leaving 9 bases between them. There are 14 residues in the CDR3. The CDR3 is CASSLQGTNEKLFF. CDR3 coding DNA: TGTGCCAGCAGCTTACAGGGGACAAATGAAAAACTGTTTTTT.

V usage is TRBV7-2 and J usage is TRBJ2-1; D perhaps matches TRBD2 (5 bases). Trimming took off 5 bases at V and 7 bases at J, with 9 bases between the two ends. Germline V gene sequence: CDR1 SGHTA, CDR2 FQGNSA. The CDR3 sequence is 12 residues long. This CDR3 is CASSVGVNEQFF. As DNA, the CDR3 is TGTGCCAGCAGCGTCGGGGTTAATGAGCAGTTCTTC.

The chain has TRBV6-5 and TRBJ1-1, with 8 positions matching TRBD1. The CDR3 contains 15 residues. CDR1 and CDR2 from the germline V gene are MNHEY and SVGAGI. V shed 5 bases and J 6 bases; nucleotides not matched to a gene: 11. This CDR3 is CASSTDDRGVAEAFF. As DNA, the CDR3 is TGTGCCAGCAGTACAGACGACAGGGGTGTCGCTGAAGCTTTCTTT.

The V and J genes are TRBV5-6 and TRBJ2-1; D gene uncertain. CDR3 size: 14 residues. Trimming took 0 bases from V and 8 from J, leaving 12 bases between them. Germline loops: CDR1 SGHDT, CDR2 YYEEEE. The CDR3, as DNA: TGTGCCAGCAGCTTGGGTTGGCCCATCGATGAGCAGTTCTTC. It is translated as CASSLGWPIDEQFF.

This chain uses TRBV7-8 with TRBJ1-5; TRBD1 is a possible D gene (5 bases). The CDR3 consists of 15 residues. Trimming took off 5 bases at V and 0 bases at J, with 11 bases between the two ends. CDR1 and CDR2 from the germline V gene are SGHVS and FQNEAQ. The DNA of the CDR3 is TGTGCCAGCAGCCTCAGGGAGGATAGCAATCAGCCCCAGCATTTT. The encoded protein is CASSLREDSNQPQHF.

The gene calls are TRBV21-1 and TRBJ2-3; the DNA was not used to check the table's D call, TRBD1. TRBV21-1 is a pseudogene segment. CDR3 length equals 14 residues. DNA for the CDR3: TGTGCCAGCAGCAAGGACAGGGACCTAGATACGCAGTATTTT. Translating gives CASSKDRDLDTQYF.

V is TRBV9 and J is TRBJ1-4; no firm D call. Trimming cost V 4 bases and J 7 bases, with 17 bases left between them. There are 15 residues in the CDR3. Germline V CDR1 and CDR2: SGDLS, YYNGEE. The CDR3 DNA reads TGTGCCAGCAGCCCACCGCGGGGAGGAGGTGAAAAACTGTTTTTT. Residues: CASSPPRGGGEKLFF. Full variable domain (rest looked up from reference TRBV9 and TRBJ1-4): DSGVTQTPKHLITATGQRVTLRCSPRSGDLSVYWYQQSLDQGLQFLIQYYNGEERAKGNILERFSAQQFPDLHSELNLSSLELGDSALYFCASSPPRGGGEKLFFGSGTQLSVL.

The chain joins TRBV7-3 to TRBJ1-1; D possibly corresponds to TRBD1 (5 bases). V lost 4 bases and J lost 0, with 12 bases in between. The length of the CDR3 is 15 residues. CDR1 and CDR2 (germline): SGHTA, FQGTGA. This chain's CDR3 is CASSSQGLVNTEAFF. The CDR3 DNA reads as TGTGCCAGCAGCTCGCAGGGACTCGTGAACACTGAAGCTTTCTTT.

V and J are TRBV7-3 and TRBJ2-1; D is possibly TRBD2 (6 bases). The CDR3 runs to 15 residues. Trimming removed 5 bases from V and 5 bases from J, with 16 bases in between. Germline CDR1 is SGHTA and CDR2 is FQGTGA. CDR3 region: CASSTYPGTHNEQFF. CDR3 DNA: TGTGCCAGCAGCACCTACCCCGGGACTCACAATGAGCAGTTCTTC.